A selection of T cell receptor beta chains follows, all from one sample in a study of CD8 T cells in ankylosing spondylitis. TCRdb independently ran MiXCR on the 5' RACE reads; one entry per CDR3 protein. The sample lists approximately 25,000 distinct CDR3 sequences; 7.9% were seen once. The sequenced sample was blood. The receptor set was obtained from a male donor with ankylosing spondylitis or in good health (not recorded which). The CDR3 runs from the conserved cysteine through the conserved F or W. The D gene is left open where the match is weak. Expanded clones are given a class, and other clones once, few, many or no size at all.

d_call j_call cdr3_length clone_size v_call cdr3_nt cdr3_aa
TRBD2 TRBJ2-2 14 few TRBV9 TGTGCCAGCTCCGGACTAGCGAACACCGGGGAGCTGTTTTTT CASSGLANTGELFF
. TRBJ2-1 15 . TRBV20-1 TGCAGTGCTAGAGATCGAGGGTTGGCCTACAATGAGCAGTTCTTC CSARDRGLAYNEQFF
. TRBJ2-2 13 . TRBV15 TGTGCCACCAGCAGGGCACGGCCCGGGGAGCTGTTTTTT CATSRARPGELFF
. TRBJ1-4 15 few TRBV4-1 TGCGCCAGCAGCCAAGTGCACGAAAATCGTGAAAAACTGTTTTTT CASSQVHENREKLFF
TRBD2 TRBJ2-3 12 few TRBV27 TGTGCCAGCAGCCTCGGACTAGCACCGCAGTATTTT CASSLGLAPQYF
TRBD1 TRBJ1-4 14 many TRBV28 TGTGCCAGCAGTCGGGGACAGGTCAGGGAAAAACTGTTTTTT CASSRGQVREKLFF
. TRBJ1-1 12 . TRBV20-1 TGCAGTGCTAGTCCAGTTTACACTGAAGCTTTCTTT CSASPVYTEAFF
. TRBJ1-2 15 . TRBV12-3/TRBV12-4 TGTGCCAGCAGCCCGACAGGTTTAGCTAACTATGGCTACACCTTC CASSPTGLANYGYTF
TRBD2 TRBJ2-3 14 few TRBV7-9 TGTGCCAGCAGCCGTAGCGGGAACACAGATACGCAGTATTTT CASSRSGNTDTQYF
. TRBJ1-5 11 many TRBV6-5 TGTGCCAGCAGTTCCCATCAGCCCCAGCATTTT CASSSHQPQHF
TRBD1 TRBJ1-3 15 few TRBV7-2 TGTGCCAGCAGCTTTGAAGGGGGCCCTGGAAACACCATATATTTT CASSFEGGPGNTIYF
TRBD2 TRBJ2-1 17 few TRBV20-1 TGCAGTGTTCCCGGACTAGCGGGGGTTAGCTCCTACAATGAGCAGTTCTTC CSVPGLAGVSSYNEQFF
. TRBJ2-3 11 medium-sized TRBV12-3/TRBV12-4 TGTGCCAGCAGTTTAAGAGATACGCAGTATTTT CASSLRDTQYF
. TRBJ1-1 15 many TRBV3-1 TGTGCCAGCAGCCAATGGGAAGGGGCGACACCCGAAGCTTTCTTT CASSQWEGATPEAFF
. TRBJ1-1 13 many TRBV6-1 TGTGCCAGCACTTTGCAGTTCAACACTGAAGCTTTCTTT CASTLQFNTEAFF
. TRBJ2-3 10 many TRBV20-1 TGCAGCGCCCTTGGAGATACGCAGTATTTT CSALGDTQYF
. TRBJ2-2 11 many TRBV30 TGTGCCTGGAGTAAGACCGGGGAGCTGTTTTTT CAWSKTGELFF
. TRBJ2-1 14 few TRBV21-1 TGTGCCAGCAGCAAAAGGGAATTAAACAATGAGCAGTTCTTC CASSKRELNNEQFF
. TRBJ1-5 12 many TRBV12-3/TRBV12-4 TGTGCCAGCAGTTTCCTTCAGGGGCCCCAGCATTTT CASSFLQGPQHF
. TRBJ2-5 13 . TRBV7-9 TGTGCCAGCAGCCCGGACAGTGAAGAGACCCAGTACTTC CASSPDSEETQYF
. TRBJ1-2 13 many TRBV29-1 TGCAGCGTTGAAGGGGAGCAGATCAATGGCTACACCTTC CSVEGEQINGYTF
TRBD2 TRBJ2-7 15 few TRBV4-1 TGCGCCAGCAGCCAAGACAGGACTAGCGGCTACGAGCAGTACTTC CASSQDRTSGYEQYF
. TRBJ2-3 16 few TRBV20-1 TGCAGTGCTACGGGATGGATGAAAGGAAGCACAGATACGCAGTATTTT CSATGWMKGSTDTQYF
. TRBJ1-3 13 few TRBV7-2 TGTGCCAGCAGCTTAAATTCTGGAAACACCATATATTTT CASSLNSGNTIYF
. TRBJ2-3 16 many TRBV4-3 TGCGCCAGCAGCCAAGATCAACGGGGGCTCGGAGATACGCAGTATTTT CASSQDQRGLGDTQYF
TRBD1 TRBJ1-5 14 . TRBV29-1 TGCAGCGTACGGGACAGGGGGCTAGATCAGCCCCAGCATTTT CSVRDRGLDQPQHF
. TRBJ2-3 15 . TRBV18 TGTGCCAGCTCACCAGTGGACCCTCGTGGAGATACGCAGTATTTT CASSPVDPRGDTQYF
. TRBJ2-4 14 . TRBV7-8 TGTGCCAGCAGCACGATTAAAGCCAAAAACATTCAGTACTTC CASSTIKAKNIQYF
. TRBJ2-2 14 few TRBV5-6 TGTGCCAGCAGCCTGGACTTAAACACCGGGGAGCTGTTTTTT CASSLDLNTGELFF
. TRBJ1-1 14 . TRBV6-2/TRBV6-3 TGTGCCAGCAGTTACCAGCTCATGAACACTGAAGCTTTCTTT CASSYQLMNTEAFF
. TRBJ2-1 15 . TRBV5-1 TGCGCCAGCAGCTTGGTGGGAGAGGGATACAATGAGCAGTTCTTC CASSLVGEGYNEQFF
. TRBJ2-2 16 many TRBV6-5 TGTGCCAGCAGTTACTCGACGCGGGTCTACACCGGGGAGCTGTTTTTT CASSYSTRVYTGELFF
TRBD2 TRBJ2-5 13 medium-sized TRBV7-7 TGTGCTAGCAGCTTAGGGGAGCGGGGGACCCAGTACTTC CASSLGERGTQYF
. TRBJ2-4 15 few TRBV7-9 TGTGCCAGCAGCTTCGCCCAGGGAGCCAAAAACATTCAGTACTTC CASSFAQGAKNIQYF
. TRBJ1-4 13 . TRBV25-1 TGTGCCAGCAGTGAGATCGGTAATGAAAAACTGTTTTTT CASSEIGNEKLFF
. TRBJ1-5 15 . TRBV28 TGTGCCAGCAGCCTACGGGACCTAAGCAATCAGCCCCAGCATTTT CASSLRDLSNQPQHF
TRBD1 TRBJ2-1 13 . TRBV6-5 TGTGCCAGCAGGAGGGACAGTTTTGGAGAGCAGTTCTTC CASRRDSFGEQFF
. TRBJ2-1 14 medium-sized TRBV29-1 TGCAGCGTTGTACGGGGAGGCTATAACAATGAGCAGTTCTTC CSVVRGGYNNEQFF
. TRBJ2-3 15 many TRBV29-1 TGCAGCGTTGAATCAGGGCCCCGGGGGACAGATACGCAGTATTTT CSVESGPRGTDTQYF
TRBD1 TRBJ1-4 15 few TRBV7-2 TGTGCCAGCAGCGATACCGGGACAGTGGGTGAAAAACTGTTTTTT CASSDTGTVGEKLFF
. TRBJ2-2 13 . TRBV29-1 TGCAGCGTTGGGTCTAGCCGGGCCGGGGAGCTGTTTTTT CSVGSSRAGELFF
. TRBJ2-1 15 few TRBV7-2 TGTGCCAGCAGCTTAGCAGGGACCGCGGTTTTTGAGCAGTTCTTC CASSLAGTAVFEQFF
. TRBJ2-2 17 . TRBV4-2 TGTGCCAGCAGCCAAGCGGTCGCGGGACAGAACACCGGGGAGCTGTTTTTT CASSQAVAGQNTGELFF
. TRBJ2-1 13 many TRBV29-1 TGCAGCGGGTCCCCCCAGGGGTGGGGTGAGCAGTTCTTC CSGSPQGWGEQFF
TRBD2 TRBJ2-1 15 few TRBV29-1 TGCAGCGTTGAAGATAGAGGGAGGGGTTACAATGAGCAGTTCTTC CSVEDRGRGYNEQFF
. TRBJ2-7 11 many TRBV29-1 TGCAGCGTTGTTCAAAACTACGAGCAGTACTTC CSVVQNYEQYF
TRBD2 TRBJ2-1 14 . TRBV6-5 TGTGCCAGCAGCCTCATGAGGACTAGCGAGAGGCAGTTCTTC CASSLMRTSERQFF
TRBD1 TRBJ1-1 16 few TRBV5-5 TGTGCCAGCAGCTTTAGATCCGGGACAGGGGTAATAGAAGCTTTCTTT CASSFRSGTGVIEAFF
TRBD1 TRBJ2-7 13 . TRBV28 TGTGCCAGCCAGGGACAGGGGGCAGTCGAGCAGTACTTC CASQGQGAVEQYF
. TRBJ2-2 11 many TRBV12-3/TRBV12-4 TGTGCCAGCAGTTCCCTCGGGGAGCTGTTTTTT CASSSLGELFF
TRBD2 TRBJ2-2 17 . TRBV5-6 TGTGCCAGCAGCTCGGGACTAGCGGGGGTGAACACCGGGGAGCTGTTTTTT CASSSGLAGVNTGELFF
TRBD2 TRBJ2-1 16 few TRBV7-9 TGTGCCAGCAGCCGGATGGTAACTAGCGCCTACAATGAGCAGTTCTTC CASSRMVTSAYNEQFF